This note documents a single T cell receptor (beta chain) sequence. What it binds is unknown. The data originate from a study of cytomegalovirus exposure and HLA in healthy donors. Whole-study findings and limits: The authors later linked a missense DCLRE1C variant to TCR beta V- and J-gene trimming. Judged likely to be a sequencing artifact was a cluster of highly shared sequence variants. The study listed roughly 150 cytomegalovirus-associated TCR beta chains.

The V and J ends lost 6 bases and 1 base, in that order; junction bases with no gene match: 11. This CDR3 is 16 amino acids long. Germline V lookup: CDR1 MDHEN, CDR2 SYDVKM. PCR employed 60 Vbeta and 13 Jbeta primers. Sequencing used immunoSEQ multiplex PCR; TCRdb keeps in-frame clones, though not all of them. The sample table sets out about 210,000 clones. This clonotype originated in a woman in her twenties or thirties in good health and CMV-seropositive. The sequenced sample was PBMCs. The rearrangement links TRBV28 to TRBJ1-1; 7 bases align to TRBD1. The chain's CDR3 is CASSPRQGGGNTEAFF. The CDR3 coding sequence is TGTGCCAGCAGCCCTCGACAGGGTGGAGGGAACACTGAAGCTTTCTTT.